This T cell receptor (beta chain) was sequenced during a study of T cells after yellow fever vaccination. Study-wide results and limits: Researchers cautioned that FACS-sorted repertoires could harbor abundant clonotypes contaminating from the bulk population.

TCRdb called the 5' RACE reads again in MiXCR, with one record for every CDR3 protein. This sample has approximately 600,000 distinct CDR3 sequences, with 10% to 15% found just once. The V gene's germline CDR1 is MDHEN and CDR2 SYDVKM. With V trimmed by 8 bases and J by 4 bases, 4 bases remained unmatched. This CDR3 comprises 13 residues. For this clonotype: The target antigen is unknown.

The chain is built from TRBV28 and TRBJ2-7; TRBD1 matches 11 bases. The sequenced sample was PBMCs, obtained on the day of the yellow fever booster vaccination. The receptor was derived from a man aged 25-40 years who received the YFV17D yellow fever vaccine. The CDR3 loop reads CASRTGGFYEQYF. CDR3 in DNA: TGTGCCAGCCGGACAGGGGGCTTTTACGAGCAGTACTTC.